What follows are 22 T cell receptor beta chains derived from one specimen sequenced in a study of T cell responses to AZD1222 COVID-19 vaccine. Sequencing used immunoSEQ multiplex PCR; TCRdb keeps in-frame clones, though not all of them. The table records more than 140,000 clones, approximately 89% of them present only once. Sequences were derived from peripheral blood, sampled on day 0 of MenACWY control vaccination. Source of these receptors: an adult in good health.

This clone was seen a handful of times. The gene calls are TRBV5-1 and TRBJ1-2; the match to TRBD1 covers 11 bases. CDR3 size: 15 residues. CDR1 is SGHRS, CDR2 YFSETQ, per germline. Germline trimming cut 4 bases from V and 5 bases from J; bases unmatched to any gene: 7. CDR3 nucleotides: TGCGCCAGCAGCATCCAGGGACAGGGGGTATATGGCTACACCTTC. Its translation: CASSIQGQGVYGYTF.

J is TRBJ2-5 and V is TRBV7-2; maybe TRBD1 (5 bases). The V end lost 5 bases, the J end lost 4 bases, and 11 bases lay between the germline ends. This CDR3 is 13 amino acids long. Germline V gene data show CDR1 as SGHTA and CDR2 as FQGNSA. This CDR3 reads CASSPQGTETQYF. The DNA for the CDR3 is TGTGCCAGCAGCCCCCAGGGTACAGAGACCCAGTACTTC.

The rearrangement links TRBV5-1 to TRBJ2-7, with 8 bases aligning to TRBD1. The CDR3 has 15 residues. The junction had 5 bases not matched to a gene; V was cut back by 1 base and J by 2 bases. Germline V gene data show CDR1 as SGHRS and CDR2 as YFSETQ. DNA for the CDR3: TGCGCCAGCAGCTTGCCGGGGACAGGAGCCTACGAGCAGTACTTC. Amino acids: CASSLPGTGAYEQYF.

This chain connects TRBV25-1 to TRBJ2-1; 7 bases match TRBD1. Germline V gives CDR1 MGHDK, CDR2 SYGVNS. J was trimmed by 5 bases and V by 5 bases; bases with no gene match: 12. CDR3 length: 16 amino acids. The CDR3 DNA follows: TGTGCCAGCAGTTTGTTAAAGGGGGCAACGGACAATGAGCAGTTCTTC. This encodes CASSLLKGATDNEQFF.

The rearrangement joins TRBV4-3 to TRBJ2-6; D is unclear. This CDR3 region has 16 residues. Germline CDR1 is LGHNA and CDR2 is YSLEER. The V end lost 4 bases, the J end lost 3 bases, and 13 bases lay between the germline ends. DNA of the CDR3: TGCGCCAGCAGCCCAGGTCCCCTAAGTGGGGCCAACGTCCTGACTTTC. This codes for CASSPGPLSGANVLTF.

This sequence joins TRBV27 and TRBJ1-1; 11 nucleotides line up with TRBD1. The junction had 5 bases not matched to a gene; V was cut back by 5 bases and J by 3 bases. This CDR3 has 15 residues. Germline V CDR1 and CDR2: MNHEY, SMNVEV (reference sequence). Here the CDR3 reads CASSRWTGGHTEAFF. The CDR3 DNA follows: TGTGCCAGCAGTCGCTGGACAGGGGGCCACACTGAAGCTTTCTTT.

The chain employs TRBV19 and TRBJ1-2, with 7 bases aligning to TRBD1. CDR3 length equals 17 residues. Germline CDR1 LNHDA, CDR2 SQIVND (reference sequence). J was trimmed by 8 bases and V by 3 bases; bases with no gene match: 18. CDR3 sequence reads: CASSIQLTGPFGRGYTF. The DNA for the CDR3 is TGTGCCAGTAGTATTCAATTGACAGGGCCCTTCGGGAGGGGCTACACCTTC.

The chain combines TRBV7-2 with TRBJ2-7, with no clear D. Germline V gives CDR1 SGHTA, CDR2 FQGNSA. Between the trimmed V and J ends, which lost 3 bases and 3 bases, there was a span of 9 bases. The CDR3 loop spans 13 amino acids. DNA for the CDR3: TGTGCCAGCAGCTTTGGCCCCCACTACGAGCAGTACTTC. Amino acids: CASSFGPHYEQYF.

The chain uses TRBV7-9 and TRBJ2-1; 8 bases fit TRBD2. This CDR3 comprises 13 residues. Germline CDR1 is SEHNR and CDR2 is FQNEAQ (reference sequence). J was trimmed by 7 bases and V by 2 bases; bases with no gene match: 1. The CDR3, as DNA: TGTGCCAGCAGCTTACGGGGGGGTAATGAGCAGTTCTTC. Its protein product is CASSLRGGNEQFF.

CDR3 region: CASSLDAVSTEAFF. DNA of the CDR3: TGTGCCAGCAGCTTAGATGCGGTTTCTACTGAAGCTTTCTTT. The chain joins TRBV11-3 to TRBJ1-1; no clear D gene. This CDR3 region has 14 residues. The germline CDR1 and CDR2 sequences are SGHNT and YENEEA. The ends were cut back, 0 bases at V and 5 bases at J, with 10 bases in the middle.

In DNA, the CDR3 is TGTGCCAGCACCGACGAGGGGGCCACCTACGAGCAGTACTTC. This sequence encodes CASTDEGATYEQYF. The J gene is TRBJ2-7, the V gene TRBV6-6, with 7 bases matching TRBD1. CDR3 length: 14 residues. The J segment lost 2 bases and the V segment lost 7 bases, leaving 8 bases of the junction unmatched. From germline, CDR1 is MNHNY and CDR2 SVGAGI (reference sequence).

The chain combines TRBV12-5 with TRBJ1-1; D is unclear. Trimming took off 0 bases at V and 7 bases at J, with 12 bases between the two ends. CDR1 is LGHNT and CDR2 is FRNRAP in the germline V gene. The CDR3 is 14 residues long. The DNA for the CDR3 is TGTGCTAGTGGTTTGGTACGGGAAGGCGATGAAGCTTTCTTT. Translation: CASGLVREGDEAFF.

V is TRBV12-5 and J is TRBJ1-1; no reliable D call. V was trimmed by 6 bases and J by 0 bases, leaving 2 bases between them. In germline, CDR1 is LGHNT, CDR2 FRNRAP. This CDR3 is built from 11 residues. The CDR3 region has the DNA TGTGCTAGTGGGATGAACACTGAAGCTTTCTTT. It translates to CASGMNTEAFF.

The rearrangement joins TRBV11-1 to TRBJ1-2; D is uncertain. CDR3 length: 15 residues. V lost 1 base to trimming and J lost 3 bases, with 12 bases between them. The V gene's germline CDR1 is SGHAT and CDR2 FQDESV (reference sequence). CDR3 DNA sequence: TGTGCCAGCAGCTTAGACCGGGGAAGAGACTATGGCTACACCTTC. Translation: CASSLDRGRDYGYTF.

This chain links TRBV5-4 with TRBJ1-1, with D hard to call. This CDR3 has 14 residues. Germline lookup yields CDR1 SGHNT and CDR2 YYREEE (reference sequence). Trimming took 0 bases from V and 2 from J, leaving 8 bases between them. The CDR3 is CASSLGRINTEAFF. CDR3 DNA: TGTGCCAGCAGCTTGGGACGGATTAACACTGAAGCTTTCTTT.

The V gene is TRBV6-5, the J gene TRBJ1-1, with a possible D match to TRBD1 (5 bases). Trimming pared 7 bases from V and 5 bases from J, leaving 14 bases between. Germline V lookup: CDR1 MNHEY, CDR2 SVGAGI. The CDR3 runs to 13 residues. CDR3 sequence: CASTKMGGTEAFF. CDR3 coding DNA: TGTGCCAGCACAAAAATGGGGGGGACTGAAGCTTTCTTT.

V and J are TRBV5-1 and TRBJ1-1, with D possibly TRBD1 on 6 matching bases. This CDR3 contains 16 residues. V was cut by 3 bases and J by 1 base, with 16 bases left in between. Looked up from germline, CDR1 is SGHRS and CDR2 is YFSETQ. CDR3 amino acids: CASSSLPTGANTEAFF. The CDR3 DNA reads TGCGCCAGCAGCTCCTTACCGACAGGAGCGAACACTGAAGCTTTCTTT.

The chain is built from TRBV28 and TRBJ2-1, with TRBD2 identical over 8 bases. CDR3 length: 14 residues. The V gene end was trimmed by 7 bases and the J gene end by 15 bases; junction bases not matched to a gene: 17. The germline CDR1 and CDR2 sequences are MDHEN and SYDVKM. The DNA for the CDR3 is TGTGCCAGCAAAATAAATACGGCGGGACTAGTACTGTTCTTC. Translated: CASKINTAGLVLFF.

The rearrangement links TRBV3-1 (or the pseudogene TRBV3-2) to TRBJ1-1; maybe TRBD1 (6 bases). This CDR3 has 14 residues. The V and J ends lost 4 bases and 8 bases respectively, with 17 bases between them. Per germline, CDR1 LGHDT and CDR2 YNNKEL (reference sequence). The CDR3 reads CASSLQGQGQEAFF. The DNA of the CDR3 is TGTGCCAGCAGCCTTCAGGGGCAGGGGCAAGAAGCTTTCTTT.

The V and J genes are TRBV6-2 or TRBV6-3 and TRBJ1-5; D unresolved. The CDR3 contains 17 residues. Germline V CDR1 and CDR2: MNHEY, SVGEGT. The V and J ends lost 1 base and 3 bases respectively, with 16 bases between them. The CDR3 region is CASSYWSGPDSNQPQHF. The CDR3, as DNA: TGTGCCAGCAGTTACTGGTCCGGGCCCGATTCCAATCAGCCCCAGCATTTT.

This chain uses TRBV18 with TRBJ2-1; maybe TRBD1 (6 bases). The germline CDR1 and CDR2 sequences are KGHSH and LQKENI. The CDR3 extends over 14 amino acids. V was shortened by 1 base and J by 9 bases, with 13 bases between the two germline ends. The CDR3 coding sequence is TGTGCCAGCTCACCACTTGGGGACATAGGTGAGCAGTTCTTC. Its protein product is CASSPLGDIGEQFF.

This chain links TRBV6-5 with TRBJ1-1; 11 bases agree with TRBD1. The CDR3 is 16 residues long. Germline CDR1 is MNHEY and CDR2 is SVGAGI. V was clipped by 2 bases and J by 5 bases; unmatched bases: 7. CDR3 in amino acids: CASSYARTGGRTEAFF. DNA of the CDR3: TGTGCCAGCAGTTACGCCCGGACAGGGGGCAGGACTGAAGCTTTCTTT.